This T cell receptor (beta chain) is from a study of shared clonotypes between healthy human individuals. In the sorted-subset replicate PCRs, around 200 ng DNA, 25,000 to 30,000 T cell genomes, was used. Original processing notes: Sequence data from immunoSEQ were junction-only and lacked quality scores; consequently, filtering differed. Only in-frame clones appear in the TCRdb table, and some are missing; sequencing was by immunoSEQ multiplex PCR. The V and J calls and clone size come from that table; D and trimming were worked out from the DNA. Of hundreds of thousands of clones detected, over 65% appear once; the ten largest clones hold less than 2%. The donor population consisted of healthy HIV-negative adults with no recent acute infections or vaccinations. CDR3 length: 15 residues. The ends lost 5 bases at V and 7 bases at J; junction bases unmatched: 6. The germline gives CDR1 LNHDA, CDR2 SQIVND (reference sequence).

The genes are TRBV19 and TRBJ1-6; 9 bases are a match to TRBD1. Material for sequencing was memory CD4+ T cells sorted from blood. Subset of the sample: CD45RA-negative fraction. This sequence originates from a woman aged 25 to 45 in good health. This CDR3 is CASSVPGQGNSPLHF. CDR3 DNA: TGTGCCAGTAGTGTTCCGGGACAGGGAAATTCACCCCTCCACTTT.